This section outlines one T cell receptor beta chain sequence together with its context. This specimen comes from a study of cytomegalovirus exposure and HLA in healthy donors. The overall study: The same platform was used for the 120 validation repertoires and the 500 to 700 first-cohort repertoires, a later analysis reported.

Looked up from germline, CDR1 is SNHLY and CDR2 is FYNNEI. This CDR3 spans 14 amino acids. Losses at the gene ends were 6 bases for V and 5 bases for J; bases not matched to a gene: 9. Assay used: immunoSEQ multiplex PCR; TCRdb lists only in-frame clones, some missing. The sample carries about 130,000 clones, almost 85% recorded once. Material for sequencing was PBMCs. This TCR was recovered from a man younger than 40 in good health and CMV-seropositive. J is TRBJ2-7 and V is TRBV2; TRBD1 aligns across 8 bases. The CDR3 DNA is TGTGCCAGCAGAGGCCTCGACAGGGGCGACGAGCAGTACTTC. This translates into CASRGLDRGDEQYF. The full variable domain, with the rest looked up from reference TRBV2 and TRBJ2-7, is EPEVTQTPSHQVTQMGQEVILRCVPISNHLYFYWYRQILGQKVEFLVSFYNNEISEKSEIFDDQFSVERPDGSNFTLKIRSTKLEDSAMYFCASRGLDRGDEQYFGPGTRLTVT.